This T cell receptor beta chain was obtained from a study of cytomegalovirus exposure and HLA in healthy donors. Amplification used 60 Vbeta primers and 13 Jbeta primers. Assay: immunoSEQ multiplex PCR; the TCRdb copy retains only in-frame clones and omits some. The sample carries under 200,000 clones, roughly 77% recorded once. Trimming left V 2 bases short and J 0 bases short, with 10 bases between. This CDR3 region has 15 residues. From germline, CDR1 is SGHTA and CDR2 FQGTGA. The chain employs TRBV7-3 and TRBJ1-1, with D tentatively TRBD1 (5 bases). The sequencing input was PBMCs. This clonotype was obtained from a male donor in good health and CMV-seropositive. In DNA, the CDR3 is TGTGCCAGCAGCTTAGGACGGGGGATGAACACTGAAGCTTTCTTT. It is translated as CASSLGRGMNTEAFF.